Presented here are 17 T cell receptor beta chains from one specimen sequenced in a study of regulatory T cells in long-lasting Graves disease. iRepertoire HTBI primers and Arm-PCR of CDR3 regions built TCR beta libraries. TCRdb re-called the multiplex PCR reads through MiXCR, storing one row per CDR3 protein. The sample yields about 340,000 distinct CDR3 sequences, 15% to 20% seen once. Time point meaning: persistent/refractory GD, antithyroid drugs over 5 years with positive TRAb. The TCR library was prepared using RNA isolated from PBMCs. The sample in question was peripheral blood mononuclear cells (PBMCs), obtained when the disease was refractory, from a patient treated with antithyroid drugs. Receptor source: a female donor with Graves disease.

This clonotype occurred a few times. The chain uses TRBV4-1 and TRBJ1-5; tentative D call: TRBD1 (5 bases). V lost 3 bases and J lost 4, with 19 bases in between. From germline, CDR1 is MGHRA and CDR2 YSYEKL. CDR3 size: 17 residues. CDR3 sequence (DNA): TGCGCCAGCAGCCAGAGGGTTTCGGCCGGGGGGAATCAGCCCCAGCATTTT. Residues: CASSQRVSAGGNQPQHF.

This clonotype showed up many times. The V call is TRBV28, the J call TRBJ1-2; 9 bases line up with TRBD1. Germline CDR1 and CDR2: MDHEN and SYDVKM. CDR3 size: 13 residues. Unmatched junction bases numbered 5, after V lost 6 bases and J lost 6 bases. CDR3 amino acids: CASRPTGGHGYTF. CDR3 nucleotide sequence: TGTGCCAGCAGACCAACAGGGGGCCATGGCTACACCTTC.

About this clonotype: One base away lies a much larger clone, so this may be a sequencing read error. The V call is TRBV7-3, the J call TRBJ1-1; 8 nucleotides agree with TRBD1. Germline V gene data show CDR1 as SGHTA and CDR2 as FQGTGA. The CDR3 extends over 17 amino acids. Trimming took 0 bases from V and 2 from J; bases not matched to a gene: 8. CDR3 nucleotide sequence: TGTGCCAGCAGCTTAACGCGATTCACAGGGGGTAACACTGAAGCTTTCTTT. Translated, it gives CASSLTRFTGGNTEAFF.

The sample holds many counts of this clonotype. CDR3 residues: CASRRHPRTGRNEQYF. The CDR3 DNA reads as TGTGCCAGCAGACGCCACCCGCGGACAGGGAGAAACGAGCAGTACTTC. J is TRBJ2-7 and V is TRBV2, with TRBD1 identical over 8 bases. The length of the CDR3 is 16 residues. V lost 6 bases to trimming and J lost 5 bases; unmatched junction nucleotides: 15. Germline lookup yields CDR1 SNHLY and CDR2 FYNNEI.

The CDR3 DNA sequence: TGTGCCAGCTCACCAACAGACACTGAAGCTTTCTTT. The encoded protein is CASSPTDTEAFF. V and J are TRBV18 and TRBJ1-1, with D uncertain. Germline V gives CDR1 KGHSH, CDR2 LQKENI. Trimming cost V 2 bases and J 3 bases, with 4 bases left between them. This CDR3 region has 12 residues.

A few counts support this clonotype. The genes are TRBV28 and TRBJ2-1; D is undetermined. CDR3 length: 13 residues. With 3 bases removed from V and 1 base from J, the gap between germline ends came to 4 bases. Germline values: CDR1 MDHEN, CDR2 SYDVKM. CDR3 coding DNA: TGTGCCAGCAGTTTCTCGTCCTACAATGAGCAGTTCTTC. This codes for CASSFSSYNEQFF.

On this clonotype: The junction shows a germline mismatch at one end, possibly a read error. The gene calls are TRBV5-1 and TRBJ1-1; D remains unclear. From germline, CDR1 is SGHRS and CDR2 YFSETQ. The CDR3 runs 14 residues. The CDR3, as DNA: TGCGTCAGCAGAAGGACTAGTTTGGAGGGAGAAGCTTTCTTT. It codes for CVSRRTSLEGEAFF.

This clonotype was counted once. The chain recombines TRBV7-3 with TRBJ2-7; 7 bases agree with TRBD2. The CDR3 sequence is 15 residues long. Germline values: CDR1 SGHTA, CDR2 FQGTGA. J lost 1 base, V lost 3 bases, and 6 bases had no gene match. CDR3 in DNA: TGTGCCAGCAGCTTGCCCCCCGGGGGGTCCTACGAGCAGTACTTC. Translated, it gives CASSLPPGGSYEQYF.

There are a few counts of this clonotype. For the CDR3, the DNA is TGTGCCATCAGTGAGTACCTGGCACGGGACGGCGCCTACGAGCAGTACTTC. Its translation is CAISEYLARDGAYEQYF. This chain joins TRBV10-3 and TRBJ2-7; either TRBD1 or TRBD2 may fit D (5 bases each). The V gene's germline CDR1 is ENHRY and CDR2 SYGVKD. The CDR3 has 17 residues. Trimming shortened V by 1 base and J by 2 bases, and 18 bases separated the two germline ends.

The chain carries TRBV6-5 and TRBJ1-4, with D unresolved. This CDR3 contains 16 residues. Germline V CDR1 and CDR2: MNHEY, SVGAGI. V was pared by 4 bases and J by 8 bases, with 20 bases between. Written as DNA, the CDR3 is TGTGCCAGCAGTTTTAAATACAAGCTAAGAGGCGAAAAACTGTTTTTT. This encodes CASSFKYKLRGEKLFF.

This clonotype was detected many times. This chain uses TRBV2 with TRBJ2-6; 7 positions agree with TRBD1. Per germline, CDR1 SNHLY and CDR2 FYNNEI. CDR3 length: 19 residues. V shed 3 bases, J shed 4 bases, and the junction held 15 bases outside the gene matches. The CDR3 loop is CASSERGPRVGAGANVLTF. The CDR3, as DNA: TGTGCCAGCAGTGAGAGGGGGCCCAGGGTTGGTGCAGGGGCCAACGTCCTGACTTTC.

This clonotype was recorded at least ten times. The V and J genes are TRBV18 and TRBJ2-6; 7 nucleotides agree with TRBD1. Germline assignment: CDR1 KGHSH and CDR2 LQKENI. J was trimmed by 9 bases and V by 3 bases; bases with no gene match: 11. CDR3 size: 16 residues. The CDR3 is CASSPVTGRGNNVLTF. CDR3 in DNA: TGTGCCAGCTCACCTGTGACAGGGCGCGGCAACAACGTCCTGACTTTC.

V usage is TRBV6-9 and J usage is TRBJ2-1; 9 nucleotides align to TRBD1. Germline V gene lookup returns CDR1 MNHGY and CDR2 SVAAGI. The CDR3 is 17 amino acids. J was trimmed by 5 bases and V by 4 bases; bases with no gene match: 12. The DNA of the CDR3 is TGTGCCAGCAGTTCTTTTCCCGGGACAGGGAACAACAATGAGCAGTTCTTC. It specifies CASSSFPGTGNNNEQFF.

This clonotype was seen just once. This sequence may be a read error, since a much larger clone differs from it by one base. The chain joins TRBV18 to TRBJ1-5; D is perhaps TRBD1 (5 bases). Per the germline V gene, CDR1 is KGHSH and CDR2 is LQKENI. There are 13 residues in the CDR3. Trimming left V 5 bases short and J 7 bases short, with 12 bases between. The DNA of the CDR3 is TGTGCCAGCTCATCGGACAAGGGACAGCCCCAGCATTTT. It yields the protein CASSSDKGQPQHF.

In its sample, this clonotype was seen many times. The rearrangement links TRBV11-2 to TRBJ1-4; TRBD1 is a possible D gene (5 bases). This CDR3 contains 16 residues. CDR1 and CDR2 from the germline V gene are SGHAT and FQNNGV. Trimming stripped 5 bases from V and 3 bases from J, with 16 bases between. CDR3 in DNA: TGTGCCAGCAGCAGGGGAGTGGGGAGCCCTAATGAAAAACTGTTTTTT. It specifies CASSRGVGSPNEKLFF.

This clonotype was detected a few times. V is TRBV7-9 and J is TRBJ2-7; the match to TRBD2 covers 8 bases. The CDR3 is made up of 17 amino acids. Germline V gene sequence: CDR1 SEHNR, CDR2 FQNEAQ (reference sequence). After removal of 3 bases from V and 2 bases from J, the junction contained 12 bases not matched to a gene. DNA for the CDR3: TGTGCCAGCAGCTTGGCGAAGGGAGCGGGGGATCCCTACGAGCAGTACTTC. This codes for CASSLAKGAGDPYEQYF. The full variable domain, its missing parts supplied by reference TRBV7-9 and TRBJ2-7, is DTGVSQNPRHKITKRGQNVTFRCDPISEHNRLYWYRQTLGQGPEFLTYFQNEAQLEKSRLLSDRFSAERPKGSFSTLEIQRTEQGDSAMYLCASSLAKGAGDPYEQYFGPGTRLTVT.

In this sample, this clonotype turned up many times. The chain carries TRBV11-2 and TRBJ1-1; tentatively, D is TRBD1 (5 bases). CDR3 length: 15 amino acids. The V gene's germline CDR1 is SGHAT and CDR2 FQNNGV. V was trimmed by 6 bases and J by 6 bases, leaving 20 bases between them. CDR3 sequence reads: CASSSARLMGAEAFF. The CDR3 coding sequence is TGTGCCAGCAGTTCCGCTAGACTGATGGGGGCTGAAGCTTTCTTT.